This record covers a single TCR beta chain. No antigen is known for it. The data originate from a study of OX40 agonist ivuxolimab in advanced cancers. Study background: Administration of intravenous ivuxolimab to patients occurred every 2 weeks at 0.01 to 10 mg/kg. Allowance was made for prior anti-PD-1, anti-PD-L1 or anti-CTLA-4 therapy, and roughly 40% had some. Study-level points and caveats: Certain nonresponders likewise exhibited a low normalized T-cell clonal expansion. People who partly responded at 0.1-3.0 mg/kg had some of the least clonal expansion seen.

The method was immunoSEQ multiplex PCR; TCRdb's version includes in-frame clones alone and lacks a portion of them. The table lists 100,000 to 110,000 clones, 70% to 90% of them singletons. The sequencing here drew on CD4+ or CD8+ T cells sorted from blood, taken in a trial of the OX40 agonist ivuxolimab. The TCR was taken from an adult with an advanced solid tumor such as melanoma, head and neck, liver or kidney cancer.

The CDR3 bases are TGCGCCAGCAGCGTGGGACTAGCGGGAGGTTCTACCTACGAGCAGTACTTC. Protein: CASSVGLAGGSTYEQYF. The chain recombines TRBV5-1 with TRBJ2-7; 15 bases line up with TRBD2. This CDR3 region has 17 residues. J gave up 2 bases and V 4 bases, and 7 bases lay outside the gene matches. In germline, CDR1 is SGHRS, CDR2 YFSETQ.